This T cell receptor (beta chain) was sequenced during a study of blood T cell repertoires in COVID-19. Between the trimmed V and J ends, which lost 3 bases and 3 bases, there was a span of 16 bases. The length of the CDR3 is 16 residues. The V gene's germline CDR1 is MGHRA and CDR2 YSYEKL. In the original processing: It was from reference gene primer amplification that nucleated cell counts were estimated. The method was immunoSEQ multiplex PCR; TCRdb's version includes in-frame clones alone and lacks a portion of them. Clone size and V and J calls were adopted from that table, with D and trimming inferred from the DNA. Of about 250,000 clones in the sample, 83% are singletons; the top ten hold approximately 9%.

This TCR was sampled from a man aged 40-49 years with active or convalescent COVID-19. Sequenced material: peripheral blood. This chain uses TRBV4-1 with TRBJ2-3; no firm D call. In nucleotides, the CDR3 is TGCGCCAGCAGCCAGGTGGTAGCCGGTGCGACAGATACGCAGTATTTT. As protein: CASSQVVAGATDTQYF.